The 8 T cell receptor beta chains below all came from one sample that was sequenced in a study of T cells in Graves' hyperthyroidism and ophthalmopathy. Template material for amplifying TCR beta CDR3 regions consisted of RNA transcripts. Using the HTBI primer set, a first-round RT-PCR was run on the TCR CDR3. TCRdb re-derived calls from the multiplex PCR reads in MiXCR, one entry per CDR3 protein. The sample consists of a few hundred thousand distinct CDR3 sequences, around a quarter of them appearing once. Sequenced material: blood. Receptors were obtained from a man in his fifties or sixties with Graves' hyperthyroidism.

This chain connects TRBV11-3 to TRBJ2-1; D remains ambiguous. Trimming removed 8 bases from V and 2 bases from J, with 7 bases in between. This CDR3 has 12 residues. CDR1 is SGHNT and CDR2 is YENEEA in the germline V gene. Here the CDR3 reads CASQGTYNEQFF. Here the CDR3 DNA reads TGTGCCAGCCAAGGGACCTACAATGAGCAGTTCTTC.

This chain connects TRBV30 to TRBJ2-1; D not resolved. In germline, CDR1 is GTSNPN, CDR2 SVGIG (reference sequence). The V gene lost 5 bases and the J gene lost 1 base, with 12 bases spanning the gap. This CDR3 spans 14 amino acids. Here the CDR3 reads CAWARGRSYNEQFF. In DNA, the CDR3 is TGTGCCTGGGCGCGAGGCCGGTCCTACAATGAGCAGTTCTTC.

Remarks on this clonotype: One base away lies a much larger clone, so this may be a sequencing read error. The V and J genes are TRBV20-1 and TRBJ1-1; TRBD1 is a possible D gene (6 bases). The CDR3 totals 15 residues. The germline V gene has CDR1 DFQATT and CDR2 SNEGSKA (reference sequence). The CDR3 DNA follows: TGCGGTGCCCCGAAGGGCGGGGGCTCGAACACTGAAGCTTTCTTT. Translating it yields CGAPKGGGSNTEAFF.

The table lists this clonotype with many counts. The CDR3 DNA reads as TGCAGCGTTGAAGCTAGCGGAGTAGGGGAGACCCAGTACTTC. Translated, it gives CSVEASGVGETQYF. V and J are TRBV29-1 and TRBJ2-5; TRBD2 agrees at 7 bases. CDR1 is SQVTM and CDR2 is ANQGSEA in the germline V gene. Germline trimming cut 1 base from V and 5 bases from J; bases unmatched to any gene: 7. This CDR3 contains 14 residues. The entire variable domain, with the rest obtained from reference TRBV29-1 and TRBJ2-5, is as follows: SAVISQKPSRDICQRGTSLTIQCQVDSQVTMMFWYRQQPGQSLTLIATANQGSEATYESGFVIDKFPISRPNLTFSTLTVSNMSPEDSSIYLCSVEASGVGETQYFGPGTRLLVL.

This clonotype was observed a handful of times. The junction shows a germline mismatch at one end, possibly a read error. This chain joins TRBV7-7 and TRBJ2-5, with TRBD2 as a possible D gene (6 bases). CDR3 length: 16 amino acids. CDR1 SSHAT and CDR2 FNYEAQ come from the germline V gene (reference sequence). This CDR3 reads CASSLNSGFGGETQYF. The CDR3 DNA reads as TGTGCTAGCAGCTTGAATTCGGGTTTCGGAGGGGAGACCCAGTACTTC. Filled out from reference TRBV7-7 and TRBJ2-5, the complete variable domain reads GAGVSQSPRYKVTKRGQDVTLRCDPISSHATLYWYQQALGQGPEFLTYFNYEAQPDKSGLPSDRFSAERPEGSISTLTIQRTEQRDSAMYRCASSLNSGFGGETQYFGPGTRLLVL.

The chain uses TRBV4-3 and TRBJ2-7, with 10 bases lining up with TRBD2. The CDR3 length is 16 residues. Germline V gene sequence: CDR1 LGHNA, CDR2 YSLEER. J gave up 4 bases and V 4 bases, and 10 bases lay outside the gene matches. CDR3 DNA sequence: TGCGCCAGCAGCCCCGAGGGGACTAGCGCCCTATACGAGCAGTACTTC. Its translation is CASSPEGTSALYEQYF.

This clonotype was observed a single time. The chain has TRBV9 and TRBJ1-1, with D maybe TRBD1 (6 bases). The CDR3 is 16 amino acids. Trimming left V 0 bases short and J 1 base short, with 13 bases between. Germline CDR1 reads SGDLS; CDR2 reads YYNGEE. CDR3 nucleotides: TGTGCCAGCAGCGTAGTGGGGGGCGCGACGAACACTGAAGCTTTCTTT. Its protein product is CASSVVGGATNTEAFF.

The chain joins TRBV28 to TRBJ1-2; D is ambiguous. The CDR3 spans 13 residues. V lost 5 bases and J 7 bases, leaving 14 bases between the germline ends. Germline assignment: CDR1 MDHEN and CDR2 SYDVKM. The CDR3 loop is CASSPGNLGGYTF. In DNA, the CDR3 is TGTGCCAGCAGTCCTGGGAATTTGGGTGGCTACACCTTC.